This T cell receptor (beta chain) was captured by sequencing in a study of beta chain features in type 1 diabetes. Study details: All samples combined gave around 98,000,000 sorted cells for examination.

What was sequenced were expressed TCRB transcripts, since all of the isolated RNA had been reverse transcribed. The table came from immunoSEQ multiplex PCR; TCRdb's copy has only in-frame clones and leaves some out. The sample carries hundreds of thousands of clones, over 25% recorded once. Comment on this clone: The antigen remains undetermined.

Whole-study results and caveats: TCRB CDR3s were moderately but significantly shorter in Type 1 diabetes patients in all four CD4+ subsets. Equally in patients and controls, PCR might preferentially amplify shorter templates. Insertions were fewer and deletions more numerous at VDJ junctions in type 1 diabetes patients.

Trimming at V came to 3 bases and at J to 5 bases, leaving 6 bases not matched to a gene. The CDR3 spans 14 residues. In germline, CDR1 is MGHRA, CDR2 YSYEKL. This TCR was sampled from a man aged 18 to 29 in good health. The sample taken for sequencing was naive CD4+ T cells from blood. The rearrangement uses TRBV4-1 and TRBJ2-5; 7 positions match TRBD2. CDR3 DNA: TGCGCCAGCAGCCATCGACTCGGGGGGGAGACCCAGTACTTC. It encodes CASSHRLGGETQYF.